This paragraph covers one T cell receptor beta chain sequence. This clonotype was detected only once. Which antigen it targets is not known. Base qualities are not provided; no much larger clone lies one nucleotide away. A solitary read yields weak support. Every donor was a healthy Caucasian. Three pairs of female monozygotic twins, all aged roughly 18 to 29 years, made up the twin cohort. RNA for TCR libraries was isolated from peripheral blood mononuclear cells. The source of the sample is a study of identical twins (dated by TCRdb to between 2015 and 2016). The study in broad terms: TCR alpha and beta repertoires from monozygotic twins, unrelated adults of various ages and cord blood were deep-sequenced to test whether fetal clonotypes persist. Replicate twin experiments were performed at different times using different library preparation protocols to rule out contamination.

Library preparation was by 5' RACE. The run used an Illumina HiSeq 2000. Template switching introduced a universal primer binding site; the final cDNA contained a unique molecular identifier, enabling accurate counting of TCR cDNA molecules. Specific primers in the conserved constant-segment region were used to synthesize first-strand cDNA for the TCR alpha and beta chains. To control for contamination, each cDNA library was double barcoded with a SMART-Mk sample barcode plus Illumina barcodes. TruSeq adapter sequences and Illumina sample barcodes were added in two successive PCR steps. The Illumina HiSeq platform was used with custom primers to sequence TCR alpha and beta cDNA libraries. In the source study's methods: MiGEC was used to process raw reads and extract unique molecular identifiers, and MiXCR was used to find CDR3 positions. Recombination models were inferred per individual with the repgenHMM and IGoR tools using an EM algorithm. Shared clonotype analysis was performed with the tcR package in R, normalizing sharing by the product of cloneset sizes. To study raw recombination free of thymic and clonal selection effects, out-of-frame nonproductive sequences were analyzed. The raw public data were reprocessed by TCRdb itself: fastp quality trimming at Q25, MiXCR clonotype calling, in-frame beta chains only. Every distinct CDR3 protein forms one entry, paired with its most common genes and DNA. The V and J calls and clone size are TCRdb's, not the authors'. This sample holds roughly 720,000 distinct CDR3 sequences; roughly 18% were observed only once. The biggest ten clones account for around 13% of the sample.

The full study reports these points: Fewer insertions were carried by abundant cord blood beta clonotypes; a weaker similar trend was observed in young adult naive repertoires, while no such trend was observed in memory repertoires. Out-of-frame TCR alpha sequences shared between twins showed an excess of low generation-probability sequences compared with coincidental sharing between unrelated individuals. A weaker excess of twin sharing was found in beta out-of-frame sequences because the signal-to-noise ratio was lowered by fewer shared sequences. Because the same donors could not be followed over many years, the conclusions relied on cross-sectional statistical analysis. Recombination models systematically underestimated out-of-frame TCR alpha sharing in monozygotic twins but agreed with sharing between unrelated individuals. Zero-insertion analyses could be partly confounded by invariant T cells such as MAIT and iNKT, though diverse VJ usage argued against such confounding for most clonotypes.

The CDR3, from cysteine to phenylalanine, totals 13 residues. The DNA shown is the 39-base CDR3, in frame from base 1. The junction carries 8 bases between V and J, which are trimmed by 0 bases and 6 bases respectively. Looking up the germline V gene yields CDR1 SGHVS and CDR2 FNYEAQ. This same sample was also part of a study on T cells expressing NK-cell markers. According to the second study: In sorted CD3+CD56+NKG2C+, CD3+CD56+NKG2C- and CD3+CD56-NKG2C+ T-cell subsets from several donors, TCR beta-chain repertoires were profiled. Of the eight sequenced donors, seven were found to be HCMV-seropositive and one was found to be HCMV-seronegative. In several experiments an anti-gammadeltaTCR antibody was added to restrict sorting to alphabetaTCR-expressing T cells. In six donors, the dominant CD3+CD56+NKG2C+ clonotypes were among the top 10 CD8+ clonotypes and accounted for about 1.0-7.0% of CD8+ T cells. Those dominant clonotypes were again the most abundant among CD3+CD56-NKG2C+ cells in several donors, at about 25-65%. Whether the expanded NKG2C-expressing T cell clones were specific for HCMV antigens remained unclear. The eight sequenced donors were randomly selected healthy volunteers, three men and five women. To determine HCMV serostatus, a commercial ELISA kit was used to detect HCMV-specific IgG in serum. For five or six donors, unsorted PBMC were also used to sequence bulk peripheral blood T-cell repertoires. MIGEC was used to demultiplex reads and group the reads by UMI, and MiTCR was used to assemble and quantify clonotypes. To exclude erroneous sequences, only TCR cDNA sequences supported by at least two reads were retained. The tcR package was used for downstream repertoire analysis, with clonotypes matched between fractions based on CDR3 nucleotide sequence plus V segment. VDJmatch was used to annotate antigen specificity against VDJdb, with one amino acid substitution in CDR3 permitted.

The receptor was isolated from a young woman in good health. Material: PBMCs. The chain is made from TRBV7-6 and TRBJ1-1, with TRBD1 perhaps the D gene, on 5 matching bases. The CDR3 sequence is CASSLAQGSEAFF. DNA sequence: TGTGCCAGCAGCTTAGCCCAGGGTTCTGAAGCTTTCTTT.